This TCR beta chain was captured by sequencing in a study of T cell responses to AZD1222 COVID-19 vaccine. This table comes from immunoSEQ multiplex PCR, and its TCRdb copy is limited to in-frame clones, with some not included. Of 90,000 to 150,000 clones in the sample, around 89% were seen once. This receptor was taken from an adult who received the AZD1222 COVID-19 vaccine. Sequencing used peripheral blood, obtained 28 days after the second AZD1222 dose.

The CDR3 here is CASSYGQGLETQYF. The CDR3 DNA sequence: TGTGCCAGCAGCTACGGACAGGGTCTGGAGACCCAGTACTTC. The chain employs TRBV5-6 and TRBJ2-5; 8 bases are shared with TRBD1. Per the germline V gene, CDR1 is SGHDT and CDR2 is YYEEEE. V lost 3 bases to trimming and J lost 5 bases; unmatched junction nucleotides: 6. The CDR3 length is 14 residues.